The rows below give T cell receptor beta chains drawn from one sample of a study of cytomegalovirus exposure and HLA in healthy donors. TCRdb's copy holds only in-frame clones and misses some; the assay was immunoSEQ multiplex PCR. The sample has some 150,000 clones; 65% to 80% are singletons. Sequencing was carried out using PBMCs. The source of these receptors is a male donor in good health and CMV-seronegative. Both conserved end residues are part of each CDR3. D genes are given only for firm matches. Only some rows state a clone size, as once, few, many or a class for expanded clones.

CDR3 protein: CASRESGLTGNEQFF
CDR3 DNA: TGCGCCAGCAGGGAATCGGGACTTACGGGCAATGAGCAGTTCTTC
D gene: NA
clone size: NA
V gene: TRBV5-1
J gene: TRBJ2-1

CDR3 protein: CASSELTGIQETQYF
CDR3 DNA: TGTGCCAGCAGTGAACTTACAGGGATTCAAGAGACCCAGTACTTC
D gene: NA
clone size: NA
V gene: TRBV6-1
J gene: TRBJ2-5

CDR3 protein: CASSPPGGRGPRNTGELFF
CDR3 DNA: TGTGCCAGCAGCCCCCCGGGGGGCAGGGGGCCGAGGAACACCGGGGAGCTGTTTTTT
D gene: NA
clone size: NA
V gene: TRBV9
J gene: TRBJ2-2

CDR3 protein: CASRVVTGGVAEAFF
CDR3 DNA: TGTGCCAGCAGAGTCGTCACAGGGGGAGTTGCTGAAGCTTTCTTT
D gene: TRBD1
clone size: NA
V gene: TRBV6-1
J gene: TRBJ1-1

CDR3 protein: CASSLGGGGNIQYF
CDR3 DNA: TGTGCCAGCAGCTTAGGAGGGGGGGGAAACATTCAGTACTTC
D gene: NA
clone size: NA
V gene: TRBV11-2
J gene: TRBJ2-4

CDR3 protein: CASSPRTSGAYEQYF
CDR3 DNA: TGTGCCAGCAGTCCGCGGACTAGCGGGGCCTACGAGCAGTACTTC
D gene: TRBD2
clone size: once
V gene: TRBV2
J gene: TRBJ2-7

CDR3 protein: CASSWRGLNTEAFF
CDR3 DNA: TGTGCCAGCAGTTGGCGGGGACTGAACACTGAAGCTTTCTTT
D gene: NA
clone size: few
V gene: TRBV27
J gene: TRBJ1-1

CDR3 protein: CASSSVGEQYF
CDR3 DNA: TGTGCCAGTAGCTCGGTCGGCGAGCAGTACTTC
D gene: NA
clone size: NA
V gene: TRBV6-5
J gene: TRBJ2-7

CDR3 protein: CASSLNGQGDTDQPQHF
CDR3 DNA: TGCGCCAGCAGCCTAAACGGACAGGGGGATACCGATCAGCCCCAGCATTTT
D gene: TRBD1
clone size: NA
V gene: TRBV10-1
J gene: TRBJ1-5

CDR3 protein: CASRPGAGGLSGDTQYF
CDR3 DNA: TGTGCCAGCAGACCAGGGGCGGGAGGCCTCTCGGGGGATACGCAGTATTTT
D gene: TRBD2
clone size: NA
V gene: TRBV9
J gene: TRBJ2-3

CDR3 protein: CATSRDQDEQYF
CDR3 DNA: TGTGCCACCAGCCGCGACCAGGACGAGCAGTACTTC
D gene: NA
clone size: NA
V gene: TRBV15
J gene: TRBJ2-7

CDR3 protein: CASSETTGNNNSPLHF
CDR3 DNA: TGTGCCAGCAGTGAAACGACAGGGAATAATAATTCACCCCTCCACTTT
D gene: TRBD1
clone size: NA
V gene: TRBV2
J gene: TRBJ1-6

CDR3 protein: CATGDSRISNYGYTF
CDR3 DNA: TGTGCCACTGGGGACAGTCGGATATCTAACTATGGCTACACCTTC
D gene: TRBD1
clone size: NA
V gene: TRBV6-5
J gene: TRBJ1-2

CDR3 protein: CASSVDPRARDTDTQYF
CDR3 DNA: TGTGCCAGCAGCGTAGATCCCAGGGCGAGAGACACAGATACGCAGTATTTT
D gene: NA
clone size: NA
V gene: TRBV9
J gene: TRBJ2-3

CDR3 protein: CASSESKAGAHEQFF
CDR3 DNA: TGCGCCAGCAGTGAGTCAAAGGCGGGGGCGCATGAGCAGTTCTTC
D gene: NA
clone size: NA
V gene: TRBV10-1
J gene: TRBJ2-1

CDR3 protein: CASSPQGASNTGELFF
CDR3 DNA: TGTGCCAGCTCACCACAGGGGGCCTCTAACACCGGGGAGCTGTTTTTT
D gene: TRBD1
clone size: NA
V gene: TRBV18
J gene: TRBJ2-2

CDR3 protein: CASSQDGNNEQFF
CDR3 DNA: TGTGCCAGCAGCCAAGATGGCAACAATGAGCAGTTCTTC
D gene: NA
clone size: NA
V gene: TRBV4-2
J gene: TRBJ2-1

CDR3 protein: CASSLASTGNTEAFF
CDR3 DNA: TGTGCCAGCAGCTTAGCCAGTACAGGGAACACTGAAGCTTTCTTT
D gene: NA
clone size: few
V gene: TRBV11-2
J gene: TRBJ1-1

CDR3 protein: CASSQVSGGRTDTQYF
CDR3 DNA: TGCGCCAGCAGCCAAGTATCGGGGGGGCGCACAGATACGCAGTATTTT
D gene: TRBD2
clone size: NA
V gene: TRBV4-1
J gene: TRBJ2-3

CDR3 protein: CASKMEPGQGGTEAFF
CDR3 DNA: TGTGCCAGCAAAATGGAACCGGGACAGGGGGGCACTGAAGCTTTCTTT
D gene: TRBD1
clone size: NA
V gene: TRBV5-5
J gene: TRBJ1-1

CDR3 protein: CASSERSGSSDTQYF
CDR3 DNA: TGTGCCAGCAGTGAAAGAAGTGGGAGTTCAGATACGCAGTATTTT
D gene: NA
clone size: NA
V gene: TRBV6-1
J gene: TRBJ2-3

CDR3 protein: CASSTTGTDNEQFF
CDR3 DNA: TGCGCCAGCAGTACAACCGGGACAGACAATGAGCAGTTCTTC
D gene: TRBD1
clone size: NA
V gene: TRBV5-1
J gene: TRBJ2-1

CDR3 protein: CAWNRGSGANVLTF
CDR3 DNA: TGTGCCTGGAATAGAGGGTCTGGGGCCAACGTCCTGACTTTC
D gene: NA
clone size: NA
V gene: TRBV30
J gene: TRBJ2-6

CDR3 protein: CASSQDRQVLGNEQFF
CDR3 DNA: TGTGCCAGCAGCCAAGATCGGCAGGTCTTGGGCAATGAGCAGTTCTTC
D gene: NA
clone size: NA
V gene: TRBV14
J gene: TRBJ2-1

CDR3 protein: CASREGLAGGQTQYF
CDR3 DNA: TGTGCCAGCAGGGAGGGGCTAGCGGGTGGGCAGACCCAGTACTTC
D gene: TRBD2
clone size: NA
V gene: TRBV2
J gene: TRBJ2-5

CDR3 protein: CASSRAGPQETQYF
CDR3 DNA: TGCGCCAGCAGCAGGGCAGGGCCCCAAGAGACCCAGTACTTC
D gene: NA
clone size: NA
V gene: TRBV5-1
J gene: TRBJ2-5

CDR3 protein: CASSLEGGATTDTQYF
CDR3 DNA: TGTGCCAGCAGCTTAGAGGGGGGGGCTACCACAGATACGCAGTATTTT
D gene: NA
clone size: once
V gene: TRBV7-6
J gene: TRBJ2-3

CDR3 protein: CSSSIGQGASEGYTF
CDR3 DNA: TGTTCCAGCAGCATTGGACAGGGGGCTTCTGAGGGCTACACCTTC
D gene: TRBD1
clone size: NA
V gene: TRBV7-9
J gene: TRBJ1-2

CDR3 protein: CASSLAPGLAYEQYF
CDR3 DNA: TGTGCCAGCAGCTTGGCCCCGGGACTAGCTTACGAGCAGTACTTC
D gene: TRBD2
clone size: NA
V gene: TRBV11-2
J gene: TRBJ2-7

CDR3 protein: CASSQDGPSAFF
CDR3 DNA: TGTGCCAGCAGCCAAGATGGGCCTTCGGCTTTCTTT
D gene: NA
clone size: few
V gene: TRBV4-2
J gene: TRBJ1-1

CDR3 protein: CASSLTQYYEQYF
CDR3 DNA: TGTGCCAGCAGCTTAACGCAGTACTACGAGCAGTACTTC
D gene: NA
clone size: NA
V gene: TRBV7-2
J gene: TRBJ2-7